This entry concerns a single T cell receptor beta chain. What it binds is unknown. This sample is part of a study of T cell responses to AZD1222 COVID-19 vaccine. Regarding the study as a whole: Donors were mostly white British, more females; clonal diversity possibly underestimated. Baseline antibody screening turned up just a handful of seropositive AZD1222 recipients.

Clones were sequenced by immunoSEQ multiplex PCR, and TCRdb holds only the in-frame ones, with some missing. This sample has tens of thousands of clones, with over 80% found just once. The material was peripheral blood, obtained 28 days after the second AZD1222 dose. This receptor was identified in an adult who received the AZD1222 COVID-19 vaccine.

CDR3 amino acids: CASSPLRTGELFF. DNA of the CDR3: TGTGCCAGCAGCCCCCTCCGGACCGGGGAGCTGTTTTTT. This sequence joins TRBV7-3 and TRBJ2-2; the D is unclear. CDR3 size: 13 residues. Germline V gene sequence: CDR1 SGHTA, CDR2 FQGTGA. The V gene lost 5 bases and the J gene lost 5 bases, with 9 bases spanning the gap.